The T cell receptor (beta chain) described here comes from a study of T cell repertoires in cytomegalovirus infection. On the study more broadly: Selection of CMV epitopes for the study included recently identified HLA-C-restricted and well-studied HLA-B-restricted ones. Based on public TCR beta signatures, there were indications of CMV infection and of a matching HLA type.

Only a few counts were recorded for this clonotype. Antigen specificity is unknown. Study-wide results and caveats: Ex vivo responses were dominated by HLA-C-restricted CMV-specific TCR beta clonotypes. Adding up the frequency of public TCR beta families identified people who carried CMV plus the relevant HLA.

TCRdb reprocessed the reads via MiXCR and lists one record per CDR3 protein. The sample lists approximately 1,000,000 distinct CDR3 sequences; around 32% were seen once. With 0 bases removed from V and 1 base from J, the gap between germline ends came to 9 bases. CDR1 MNHNS and CDR2 SASEGT come from the germline V gene. The CDR3 extends over 15 amino acids. The sequencing here drew on cultured CD8+ T cells from PBMCs, taken from culture after CMV antigen stimulation. This sequence originates from a human donor in good health (CMV status not recorded). Some clones in this sample may be carry-over from other donors' samples. This chain joins TRBV6-1 and TRBJ1-2, with no clear D. The CDR3 coding sequence is TGTGCCAGCAGTGAAGCGACACGGGGTAACTATGGCTACACCTTC. This codes for CASSEATRGNYGYTF.